This T cell receptor beta chain was documented in a study of T cells expressing NK-cell markers. Whole-study context: According to the study, TCR beta repertoires originated from sorted CD3+CD56+NKG2C+, CD3+CD56+NKG2C- and CD3+CD56-NKG2C+ T cells.

TCRdb reprocessed the 5' RACE reads and keeps a single row for each CDR3 protein, giving no DNA. Here the sample table reports approximately 150,000 distinct CDR3 sequences. Germline CDR1 DFQATT, CDR2 SNEGSKA (reference sequence). The CDR3 length is 16 residues. This sequence joins TRBV20-1 and TRBJ2-7; there is no DNA to check the TCRdb D call of TRBD1. The TCR originated in a woman aged 18-70 years in good health. Sample: blood T cells: a sorted CD56 or NKG2C T cell subset, CD4+ or CD8+ T cells, or bulk PBMC T cells (not recorded which). The CDR3 sequence is CSASILAGGQVHEQYF.